This T cell receptor beta chain was captured in a study of blood T cell repertoires in COVID-19. This table comes from immunoSEQ multiplex PCR, and its TCRdb copy is limited to in-frame clones, with some not included. The table includes 180,000 or so clones, 85% to 90% detected once. The receptor's source is a woman in her fifties or sixties with acute or convalescent COVID-19. Sequencing was done on a sample of peripheral blood.

The CDR3 region is CASSPRDRAFEKLFF. Written as DNA, the CDR3 is TGCGCCAGCAGTCCCCGGGACAGGGCCTTCGAGAAACTGTTTTTT. The V gene is TRBV5-1, the J gene TRBJ1-4; 9 bases are a match to TRBD1. CDR3 length: 15 amino acids. From germline, CDR1 is SGHRS and CDR2 YFSETQ. V lost 5 bases and J lost 11; bases outside the gene matches: 13.